Ten or more counts support the clone carrying this T cell receptor beta chain. The target antigen is unknown. Documented time point: patch test 1, 2 weeks after DPC sensitization. Specified treatment: therapeutic diphenylcyclopropenone sensitization with weekly scalp DPC. TCRdb re-derived calls from the RACE reads in MiXCR, one entry per CDR3 protein. The sample shows some 110,000 distinct CDR3 sequences, about an eighth of them seen only once. This record comes from a study of human T cells and chemical hapten exposure. Study-level points and caveats: More PT1 expanded TCRs went with higher patch test scores. Expanded TCRs showed more large CDR3 clusters than pre-sensitization or healthy control sets.

V lost 3 bases, J lost 5 bases, and 11 bases lay in between. Germline V gene lookup returns CDR1 SGHVS and CDR2 FNYEAQ. There are 14 residues in the CDR3. The chain uses TRBV7-6 and TRBJ2-1, with a weak D call TRBD1 (5 bases). This specimen was whole blood, taken in connection with sensitization to the hapten diphenylcyclopropenone (DPC). The sequence came from a woman aged 45-65 years with alopecia areata. Some clones in this sample may be carry-over from other donors' samples. CDR3 sequence: CASSFGHINNEQFF. DNA of the CDR3: TGTGCCAGCAGCTTTGGACATATCAACAATGAGCAGTTCTTC.